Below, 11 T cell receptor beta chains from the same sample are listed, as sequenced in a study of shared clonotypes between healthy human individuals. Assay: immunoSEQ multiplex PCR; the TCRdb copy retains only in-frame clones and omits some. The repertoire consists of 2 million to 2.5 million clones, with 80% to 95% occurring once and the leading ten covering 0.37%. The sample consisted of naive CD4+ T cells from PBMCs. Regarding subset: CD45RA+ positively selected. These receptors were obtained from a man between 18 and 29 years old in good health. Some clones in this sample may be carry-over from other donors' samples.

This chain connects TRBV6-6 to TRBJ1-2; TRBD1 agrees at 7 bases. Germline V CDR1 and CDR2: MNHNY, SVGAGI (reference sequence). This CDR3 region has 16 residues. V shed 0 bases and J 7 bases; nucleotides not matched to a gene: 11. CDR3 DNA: TGTGCCAGCAGTTACTCCGACAGGGCGGGTGCGGGTGGCTACACCTTC. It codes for CASSYSDRAGAGGYTF.

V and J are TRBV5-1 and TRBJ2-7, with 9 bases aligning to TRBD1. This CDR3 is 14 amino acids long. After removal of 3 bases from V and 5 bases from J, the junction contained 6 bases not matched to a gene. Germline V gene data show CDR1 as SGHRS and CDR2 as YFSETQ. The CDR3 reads CASSSGQGMDEQYF. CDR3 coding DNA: TGCGCCAGCAGCTCCGGACAGGGGATGGACGAGCAGTACTTC.

The CDR3: CASSPGRLRNGGQPQHF. The CDR3 DNA reads TGTGCCAGCAGCCCGGGTCGTCTCAGGAACGGGGGGCAGCCCCAGCATTTT. The V gene is TRBV7-8, the J gene TRBJ1-5; D possibly corresponds to TRBD1 (5 bases). Trimming removed 5 bases at V and 7 bases at J, with 24 bases between. The CDR3 is 17 amino acids. The germline V gene encodes CDR1 SGHVS and CDR2 FQNEAQ.

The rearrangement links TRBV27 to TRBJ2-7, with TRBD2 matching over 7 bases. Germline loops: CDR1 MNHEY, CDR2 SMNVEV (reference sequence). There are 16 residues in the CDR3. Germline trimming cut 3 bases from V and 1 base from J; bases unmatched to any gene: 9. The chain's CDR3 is CASSFTGGRLSYEQYF. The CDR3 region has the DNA TGTGCCAGCAGTTTCACGGGCGGGAGACTTTCCTACGAGCAGTACTTC.

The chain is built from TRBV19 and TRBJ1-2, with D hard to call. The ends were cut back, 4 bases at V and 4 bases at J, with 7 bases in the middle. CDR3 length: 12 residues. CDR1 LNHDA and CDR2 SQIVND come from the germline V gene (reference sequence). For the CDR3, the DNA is TGTGCCAGTAGTAAGGTCAGCTATGGCTACACCTTC. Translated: CASSKVSYGYTF.

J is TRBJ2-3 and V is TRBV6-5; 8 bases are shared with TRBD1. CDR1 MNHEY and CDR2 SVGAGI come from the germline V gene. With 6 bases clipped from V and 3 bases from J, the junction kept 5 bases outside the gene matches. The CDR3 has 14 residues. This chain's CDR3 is CASSDRGGTDTQYF. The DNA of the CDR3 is TGTGCCAGCAGCGACAGGGGAGGTACAGATACGCAGTATTTT.

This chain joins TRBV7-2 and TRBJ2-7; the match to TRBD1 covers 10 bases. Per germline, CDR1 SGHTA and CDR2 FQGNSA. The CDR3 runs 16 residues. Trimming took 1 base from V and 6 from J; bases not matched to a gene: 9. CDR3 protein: CASSLVQGQGVREQYF. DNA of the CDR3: TGTGCCAGCAGCTTAGTACAAGGACAGGGGGTACGCGAGCAGTACTTC. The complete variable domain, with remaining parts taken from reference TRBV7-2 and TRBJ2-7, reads GAGVSQSPSNKVTEKGKDVELRCDPISGHTALYWYRQSLGQGLEFLIYFQGNSAPDKSGLPSDRFSAERTGGSVSTLTIQRTQQEDSAVYLCASSLVQGQGVREQYFGPGTRLTVT.

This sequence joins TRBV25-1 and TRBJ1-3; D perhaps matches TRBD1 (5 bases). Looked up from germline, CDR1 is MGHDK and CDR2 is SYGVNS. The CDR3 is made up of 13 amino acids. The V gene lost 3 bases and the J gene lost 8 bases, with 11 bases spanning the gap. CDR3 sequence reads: CASSEMGGDTIYF. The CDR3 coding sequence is TGTGCCAGCAGTGAGATGGGGGGGGACACCATATATTTT.

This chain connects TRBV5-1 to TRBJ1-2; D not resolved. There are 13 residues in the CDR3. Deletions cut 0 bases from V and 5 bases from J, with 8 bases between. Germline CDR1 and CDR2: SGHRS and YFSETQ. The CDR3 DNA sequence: TGCGCCAGCAGCTTGGGAGTTGCTTATGGCTACACCTTC. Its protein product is CASSLGVAYGYTF.

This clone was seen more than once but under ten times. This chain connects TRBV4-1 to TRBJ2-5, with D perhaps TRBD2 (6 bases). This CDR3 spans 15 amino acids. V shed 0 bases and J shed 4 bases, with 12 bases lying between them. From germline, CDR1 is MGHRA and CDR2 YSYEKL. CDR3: CASSQDLEGGETQYF. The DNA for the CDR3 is TGCGCCAGCAGCCAAGATCTGGAGGGAGGAGAGACCCAGTACTTC.

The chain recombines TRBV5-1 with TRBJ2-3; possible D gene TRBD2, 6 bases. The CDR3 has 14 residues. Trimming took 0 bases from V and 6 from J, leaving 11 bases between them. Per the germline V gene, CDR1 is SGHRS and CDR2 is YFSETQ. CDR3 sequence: CASSLEGLGDTQYF. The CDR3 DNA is TGCGCCAGCAGCTTGGAGGGACTCGGGGATACGCAGTATTTT.